This paragraph reports one TCR beta chain. Methods used by the authors: Reference gene primers were amplified, and this amplification served to estimate nucleated cell counts. Repertoires were generated with immunoSEQ multiplex PCR, while TCRdb's copy carries only in-frame clones and drops some. The V and J calls and clone size come from that table; D and trimming were worked out from the DNA. The sample has some 200,000 clones; around 86% are singletons. The data stem from a study of blood T cell repertoires in COVID-19. Study background: Specimens from acute and convalescent COVID-19 originated in the United States, Italy and Spain. T cells, B-cell-depleted T cells, or PBMCs provided the cDNA or gDNA that served as material.

The source material was peripheral blood. The source of this sequence is a man older than 75 with acute or convalescent COVID-19.

In DNA, the CDR3 is TGTGCCAGCAGTGAAAGTAGAGAGACCCAGTACTTC. Protein product: CASSESRETQYF. This chain connects TRBV25-1 to TRBJ2-5; D is uncertain. Germline V gene sequence: CDR1 MGHDK, CDR2 SYGVNS. This CDR3 comprises 12 residues. The ends were cut back, 2 bases at V and 4 bases at J, with 5 bases in the middle.